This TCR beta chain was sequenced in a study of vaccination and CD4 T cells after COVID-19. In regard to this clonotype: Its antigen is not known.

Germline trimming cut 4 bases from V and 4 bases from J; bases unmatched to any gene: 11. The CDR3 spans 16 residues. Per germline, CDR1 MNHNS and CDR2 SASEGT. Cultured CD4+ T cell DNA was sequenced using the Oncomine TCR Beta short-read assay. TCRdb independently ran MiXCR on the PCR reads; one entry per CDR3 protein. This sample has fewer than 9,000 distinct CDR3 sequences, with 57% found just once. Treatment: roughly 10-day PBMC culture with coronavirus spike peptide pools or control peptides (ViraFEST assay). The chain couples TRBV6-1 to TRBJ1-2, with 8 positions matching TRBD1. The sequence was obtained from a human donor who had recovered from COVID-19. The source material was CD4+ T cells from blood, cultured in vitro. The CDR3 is CASSAHGQGRVYGYTF. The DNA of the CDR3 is TGTGCCAGCAGTGCTCACGGACAGGGACGCGTCTATGGCTACACCTTC.